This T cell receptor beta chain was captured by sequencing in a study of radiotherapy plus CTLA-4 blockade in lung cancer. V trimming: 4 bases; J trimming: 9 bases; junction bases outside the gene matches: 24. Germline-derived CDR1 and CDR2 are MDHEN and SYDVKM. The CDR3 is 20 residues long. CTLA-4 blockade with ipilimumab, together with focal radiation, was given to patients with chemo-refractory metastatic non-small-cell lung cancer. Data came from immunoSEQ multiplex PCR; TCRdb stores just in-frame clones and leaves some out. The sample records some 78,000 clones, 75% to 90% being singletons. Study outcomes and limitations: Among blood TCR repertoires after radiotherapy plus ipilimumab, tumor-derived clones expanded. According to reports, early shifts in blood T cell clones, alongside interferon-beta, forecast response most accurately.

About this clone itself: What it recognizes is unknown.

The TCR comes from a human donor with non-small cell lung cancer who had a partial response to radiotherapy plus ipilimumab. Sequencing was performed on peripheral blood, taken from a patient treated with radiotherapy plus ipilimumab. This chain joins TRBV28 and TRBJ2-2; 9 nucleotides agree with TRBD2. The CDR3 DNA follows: TGTGCCAGCAGTTCTTTAACCGGGACTAGCAGCCTTGTGATAGTCAGGGAGCTGTTTTTT. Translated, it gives CASSSLTGTSSLVIVRELFF.